One and the same sample provided the 7 T cell receptor beta chains below, sequenced in a study of blood T cell repertoires in COVID-19. Data came from immunoSEQ multiplex PCR; TCRdb stores just in-frame clones and leaves some out. The sample yields about 150,000 clones, around 91% seen once. The sequenced material came from peripheral blood. Receptor source: a middle-aged woman with acute or convalescent COVID-19.

The genes are TRBV3-1 (or the pseudogene TRBV3-2) and TRBJ2-3; TRBD2 matches 8 bases. V lost 4 bases, J lost 8 bases, and 8 bases stayed unmatched. This CDR3 spans 14 amino acids. Germline assignment: CDR1 LGHDT and CDR2 YNNKEL (reference sequence). The CDR3 here is CASSPGTSGGTQYF. CDR3 nucleotides: TGTGCCAGCAGCCCGGGGACTAGTGGCGGTACGCAGTATTTT.

This chain uses TRBV2 with TRBJ1-4; 10 bases are a match to TRBD1. The CDR3 runs to 15 residues. CDR1 and CDR2 (germline): SNHLY, FYNNEI. V trimming: 3 bases; J trimming: 12 bases; junction bases outside the gene matches: 10. The CDR3 DNA reads as TGTGCCAGCAGTGATATGAGACAGGGGGCGGAGGAACTGTTTTTT. It is translated as CASSDMRQGAEELFF. The variable domain in full, completed from reference TRBV2 and TRBJ1-4, reads EPEVTQTPSHQVTQMGQEVILRCVPISNHLYFYWYRQILGQKVEFLVSFYNNEISEKSEIFDDQFSVERPDGSNFTLKIRSTKLEDSAMYFCASSDMRQGAEELFFGSGTQLSVL.

The V gene is TRBV7-8, the J gene TRBJ2-2; a weak D match, TRBD1 (6 bases). In germline, CDR1 is SGHVS, CDR2 FQNEAQ. The ends were cut back, 2 bases at V and 5 bases at J, with 18 bases in the middle. The CDR3 consists of 17 residues. The CDR3 sequence is CASSLSGQRVPTGELFF. In nucleotides, the CDR3 is TGTGCCAGCAGCTTAAGCGGACAGAGGGTTCCAACCGGGGAGCTGTTTTTT. Looking up the rest from reference TRBV7-8 and TRBJ2-2 gives the full variable domain: GAGVSQSPRYKVAKRGQDVALRCDPISGHVSLFWYQQALGQGPEFLTYFQNEAQLDKSGLPSDRFFAERPEGSVSTLKIQRTQQEDSAVYLCASSLSGQRVPTGELFFGEGSRLTVL.

The chain recombines TRBV7-9 with TRBJ2-1; 7 nucleotides agree with TRBD2. V shed 4 bases, J shed 5 bases, and the junction held 11 bases outside the gene matches. In germline, CDR1 is SEHNR, CDR2 FQNEAQ (reference sequence). This CDR3 is 16 amino acids long. In DNA form, the CDR3 reads TGTGCCAGCAGCTCCCCCCGGGAGGCCTTTAACAATGAGCAGTTCTTC. Amino acids: CASSSPREAFNNEQFF.

This clone was seen a few times. As DNA, the CDR3 is TGTGCCAGCAGAACAGGGGTGTCACCCCTCCACTTT. Amino acids: CASRTGVSPLHF. The chain employs TRBV5-5 and TRBJ1-6, with 7 bases identical to TRBD1. Germline trimming cut 5 bases from V and 10 bases from J; bases unmatched to any gene: 3. Germline V gene sequence: CDR1 SGHKS, CDR2 YYEKEE (reference sequence). There are 12 residues in the CDR3.

The V gene is TRBV29-1, the J gene TRBJ2-1, with 7 bases aligning to TRBD1. The CDR3 covers 12 residues. Unmatched junction bases numbered 4, after V lost 4 bases and J lost 7 bases. Germline CDR1 and CDR2: SQVTM and ANQGSEA. The CDR3 loop is CSVGGTVNEQFF. DNA for the CDR3: TGCAGCGTTGGAGGGACAGTGAATGAGCAGTTCTTC.

The rearrangement uses TRBV13 and TRBJ2-5; D unresolved. The CDR3 loop spans 12 amino acids. Germline CDR1 and CDR2: PRHDT and FYEKMQ (reference sequence). V lost 2 bases and J lost 4, with 5 bases in between. CDR3 protein: CASSLYRETQYF. The DNA for the CDR3 is TGTGCCAGCAGCTTATATAGAGAGACCCAGTACTTC.